This T cell receptor (beta chain) was captured in a study of blood T cells in healthy people across ages. Per the germline V gene, CDR1 is LGHDT and CDR2 is YNNKEL (reference sequence). This CDR3 has 12 residues. This clonotype turned up a few times. Its target is not known. Alongside a J-beta primer mix, a sample-barcoded 5' primer served in a second PCR lasting about 6 to 11 cycles. TCRdb analysed the 5' RACE reads with MiXCR anew, one entry per CDR3 protein. In the table there are 800,000 to 1,300,000 distinct CDR3 sequences, about 23% of which are singletons. Study-level points and caveats: Naive CD4+ cell counts and diversity both ran higher in long-lived than in aged donors. Observed TCR beta diversity per million T cells went down as age went up. This fall followed a roughly linear course with age.

The same sample was also studied in work on T cells of mothers and their children.

This sequence originates from a girl aged 2-10 years in good health. The chain combines TRBV3-1 with TRBJ2-7; D is unresolved. With the DNA end fitting TRBJ2-5 better, the J assignment may be wrong. Input material: blood. In DNA, the CDR3 is TGTGCCAGCAGCCAAGCTAAAGAGACCCAGTACTTC. Protein sequence: CASSQAKETQYF.